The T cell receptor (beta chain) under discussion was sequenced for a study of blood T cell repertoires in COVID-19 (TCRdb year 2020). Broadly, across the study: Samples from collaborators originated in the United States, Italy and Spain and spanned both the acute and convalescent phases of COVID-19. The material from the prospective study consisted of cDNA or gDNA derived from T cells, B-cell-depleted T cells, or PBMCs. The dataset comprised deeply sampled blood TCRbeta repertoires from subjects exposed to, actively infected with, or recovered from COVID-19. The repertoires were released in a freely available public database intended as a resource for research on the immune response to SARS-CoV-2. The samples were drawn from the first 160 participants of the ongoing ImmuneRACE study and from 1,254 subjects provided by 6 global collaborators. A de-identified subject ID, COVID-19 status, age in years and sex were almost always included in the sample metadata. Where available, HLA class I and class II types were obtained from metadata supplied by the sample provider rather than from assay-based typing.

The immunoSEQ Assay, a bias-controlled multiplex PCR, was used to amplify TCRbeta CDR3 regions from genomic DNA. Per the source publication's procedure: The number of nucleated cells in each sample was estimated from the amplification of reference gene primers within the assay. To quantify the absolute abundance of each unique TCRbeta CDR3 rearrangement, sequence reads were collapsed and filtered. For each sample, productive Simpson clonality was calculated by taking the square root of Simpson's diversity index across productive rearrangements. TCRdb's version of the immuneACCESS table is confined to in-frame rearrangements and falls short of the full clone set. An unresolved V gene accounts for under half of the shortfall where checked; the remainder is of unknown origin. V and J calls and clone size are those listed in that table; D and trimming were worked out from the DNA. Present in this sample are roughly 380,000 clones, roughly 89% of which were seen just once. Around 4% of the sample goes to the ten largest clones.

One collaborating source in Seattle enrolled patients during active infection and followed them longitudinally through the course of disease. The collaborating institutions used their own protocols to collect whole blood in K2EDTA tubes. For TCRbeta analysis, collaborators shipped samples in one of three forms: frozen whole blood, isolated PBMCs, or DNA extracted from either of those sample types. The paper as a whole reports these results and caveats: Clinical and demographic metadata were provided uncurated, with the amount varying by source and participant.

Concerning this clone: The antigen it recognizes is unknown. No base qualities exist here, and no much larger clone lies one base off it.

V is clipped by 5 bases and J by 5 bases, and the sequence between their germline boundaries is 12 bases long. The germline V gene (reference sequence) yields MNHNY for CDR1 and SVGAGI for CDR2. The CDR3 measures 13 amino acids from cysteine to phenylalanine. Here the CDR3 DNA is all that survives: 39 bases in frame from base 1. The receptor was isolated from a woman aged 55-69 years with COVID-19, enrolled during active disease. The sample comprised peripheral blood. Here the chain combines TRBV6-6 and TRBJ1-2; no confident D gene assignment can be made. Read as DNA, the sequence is TGTGCCAGCAGTACACAAACACCGTATGGCTACACCTTC. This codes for CASSTQTPYGYTF.